Listed below are T cell receptor beta chains from one sample, sequenced in a study of blood T cells in healthy people across ages. TCRdb independently ran MiXCR on the 5' RACE reads; one entry per CDR3 protein. The table shows over a million distinct CDR3 sequences, with under 30% occurring only once. These same data were also listed under a study on T cells of mothers and their children.

The sample taken for sequencing was blood. The source of these receptors is a girl aged 2-10 years in good health. Each CDR3 is given with its conserved first and last residue.

>TRBJ2-1|TRBV24-1
CATSDFQRDYNEQFF
>TRBJ2-1|TRBV29-1
CSGGQGIVNEQFF
>TRBJ2-1|TRBV7-8
CASSLEGNSYNEQFF
>TRBJ2-1|TRBV5-1
CASSLTPGQAYNEQFF
>TRBJ1-2|TRBV7-2
CASSLDAGFGGYTF
>TRBJ2-5|TRBV7-3
CASSLTGGSWETQYF
>TRBJ2-3|TRBV7-9
CASSPPDSDTQYF
>TRBJ2-3|TRBV9
CASSRRADGTDTQYF
>TRBJ2-7|TRBV4-2
CASSQVRGTISSYEQYF
>TRBJ2-1|TRBV7-9
CASNSGSSYNEQFF
>TRBJ1-1|TRBV2
CASRGATNLNEAFF
>TRBJ2-5|TRBV7-8
CASSPQPGPSLFF
>TRBJ2-1|TRBV6-6
CASSSVGLYDNEQFF
>TRBJ2-1|TRBV20-1
CSARVPRGSITNEQFF
>TRBJ1-6|TRBV10-3
CAIKEADNSPLHF
>TRBJ2-1|TRBV5-1
CASSPVGSGGANEQFF
>TRBJ2-5|TRBV2
CASSDTGTVETQYF
>TRBJ2-5|TRBV7-9
CASSLIPGKETQYF
>TRBJ2-7|TRBV12-3/TRBV12-4
CASSFIPRREDQAGEQYF
>TRBJ2-3|TRBV28
CASSFSQGGTDTQYF
>TRBJ2-1|TRBV6-2/TRBV6-3
CASSYSAGGREQFF
>TRBJ1-2|TRBV18
CAGATSGAQGYTF
>TRBJ2-2|TRBV4-2
CASSPPSTNTGELFF
>NA|TRBV29-1
CSVGRGYGEQFF
>TRBJ1-1|TRBV7-9
CASSLGGAATEAFF
>TRBJ2-7|TRBV10-3
CAIMGDTYDAQYF
>TRBJ2-1|TRBV20-1
CSAPNRDSPSVEQFF
>TRBJ2-7|TRBV5-1
CASSETGVYEQYF
>TRBJ1-2|TRBV20-1
CSAIRGTNYGYTF
>TRBJ1-6|TRBV20-1
CSASTGVIYNSPLHF
>TRBJ2-2|TRBV19
CASIELGGANTGELFF
>TRBJ2-4|TRBV29-1
CSGTTKGDIQYF
>TRBJ1-1|TRBV28
CASFLAYGGNTEAFF
>TRBJ2-7|TRBV20-1
CSAKGRSGTYEQYF
>TRBJ2-7|TRBV7-2
CASSLIREGIYERYF
>NA|TRBV19
CASSMMGAEQFF